In its sample, the clone carrying this T cell receptor beta chain was seen once. TCRdb keeps only in-frame clones here, not all; method: immunoSEQ multiplex PCR. The sample holds roughly 17,000 clones; approximately 78% are singletons and the top ten take about 14%. The data derive from a study of OX40 agonist ivuxolimab in advanced cancers. Autoimmune disease history or systemic immunosuppression led to patient exclusion. This CDR3 contains 15 residues. In germline, CDR1 is SGHRS, CDR2 YFSETQ. The V end was cut by 7 bases, the J end by 0 bases, with 15 bases between. The V and J genes are TRBV5-1 and TRBJ2-3; D gene unclear. Sequenced here: CD4+ or CD8+ T cells sorted from blood, sampled in a trial of the OX40 agonist ivuxolimab. The clonotype originates from an adult with an advanced solid tumor such as melanoma, head and neck, liver or kidney cancer. CDR3 sequence (DNA): TGCGCCAGCGGCCCTGGGCGTAGGAGCACAGATACGCAGTATTTT. Its protein is CASGPGRRSTDTQYF.